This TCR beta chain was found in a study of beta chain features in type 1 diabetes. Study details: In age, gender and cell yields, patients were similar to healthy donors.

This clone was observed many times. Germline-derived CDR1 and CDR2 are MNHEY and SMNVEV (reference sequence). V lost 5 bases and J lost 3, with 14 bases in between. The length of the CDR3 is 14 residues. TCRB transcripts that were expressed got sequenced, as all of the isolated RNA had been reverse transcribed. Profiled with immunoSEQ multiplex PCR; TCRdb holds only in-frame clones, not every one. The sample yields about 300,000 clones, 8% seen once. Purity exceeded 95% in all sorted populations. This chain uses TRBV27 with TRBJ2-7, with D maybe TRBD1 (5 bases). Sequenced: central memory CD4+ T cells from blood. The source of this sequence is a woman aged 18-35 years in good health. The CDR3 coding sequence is TGTGCCAGCAGTCTCAGGGAAACAAACTACGAGCAGTACTTC. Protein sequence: CASSLRETNYEQYF.